The sequence of this T cell receptor beta chain was determined in a study of early T cells in non-severe SARS-CoV-2 infection (dated by TCRdb to the early 2020s). The study in broad terms: Because TCR sequencing relied on bulk RNA taken from unsorted whole blood, pairing of alpha and beta chains was not possible. Study-wide conclusions, independent of this receptor: VDJdb matching was skewed toward anti-spike CD8 responses and likely underestimated virus-specific expansions, missing private and CD4 specificities.

To prepare the library, 5' RACE was applied. The reads were generated on a NextSeq 500. Unique molecular identifiers were attached to individual cDNA molecules in the TCR library protocol so that sequencing error and PCR bias could be corrected. Both TCR alpha and beta chains were sequenced, and tight co-correlation was observed between alpha and beta sequence abundances in each sample. Per the authors' processing: V gene, J gene and CDR3 annotation of TCR sequences was performed with Decombinator V4. Expanded TCRs were defined as changing significantly between any two time points under a Poisson model with p below 0.0001. TCR abundances were normalised to the total number of TCRs sequenced per sample and expressed as counts per million. MAIT TCRs were defined by TRAV1-2 paired with TRAJ12, TRAJ20 or TRAJ33, and iNKT TCRs by TRAV10 paired with TRAJ18. A search of VDJdb, accessed on 1 November 2021, was run for TCRs annotated to CMV, EBV and SARS-CoV-2, with TCRs annotated for multiple antigens excluded. TCRdb trimmed public reads at Q25 via fastp, called clones via MiXCR and kept in-frame beta chains. CDR3 protein sequences are deduplicated, and each keeps its most common genes and DNA. TCRdb assigned the V and J calls; the authors' analysis was not used. This sample gives around 60,000 distinct CDR3 sequences in total; 11% of them show up just once. The ten most abundant clones make up about 2.7% of the sample.

This was a case-control study nested in a cohort of healthcare workers in London, UK, who had nasopharyngeal swab PCR tests and blood samples taken every week. Between 23 and 31 March 2020, the week of the UK lockdown, healthcare workers were enrolled and then followed up weekly for as long as 16 weeks. Trimming takes 2 bases off V and 3 bases off J; junction bases not matched to a gene: 2. From the germline V gene, CDR1 is MDHEN and CDR2 is SYDVKM. Its CDR3 holds 14 amino acids, cysteine through phenylalanine. Kept here is only the CDR3 DNA, which spans 42 bases and is read in frame from base 1. This clonotype turned up a few times. Its cognate antigen has yet to be identified. Within one base of it there is no much larger clone, and no base qualities were kept.

The clonotype originates from an adult who was a healthcare worker with PCR-confirmed SARS-CoV-2 infection or an uninfected control (not recorded which). This material consisted of whole blood, taken at baseline. The chain joins TRBV28 to TRBJ2-7; 9 central bases correspond to TRBD1. The CDR3 is CASSLAGQGYEQYF. The DNA sequence is TGTGCCAGCAGTTTAGCGGGACAGGGCTACGAGCAGTACTTC.